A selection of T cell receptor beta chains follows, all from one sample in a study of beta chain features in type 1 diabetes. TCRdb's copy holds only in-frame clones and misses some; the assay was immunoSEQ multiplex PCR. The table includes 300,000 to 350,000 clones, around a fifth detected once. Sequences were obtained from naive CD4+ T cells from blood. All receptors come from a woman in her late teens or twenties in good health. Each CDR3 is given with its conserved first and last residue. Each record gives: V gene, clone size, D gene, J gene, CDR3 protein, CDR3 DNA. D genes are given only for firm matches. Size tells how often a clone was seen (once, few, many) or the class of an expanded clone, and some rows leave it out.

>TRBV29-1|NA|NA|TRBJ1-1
CSVNGMNTEAFF
TGCAGCGTGAACGGGATGAACACTGAAGCTTTCTTT
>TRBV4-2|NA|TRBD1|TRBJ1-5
CASSQETGTGGFQPQHF
TGTGCCAGCAGCCAAGAGACCGGGACAGGGGGCTTTCAGCCCCAGCATTTT
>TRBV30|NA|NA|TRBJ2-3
CALGGPVTDTQYF
TGTGCCTTGGGGGGGCCTGTCACAGATACGCAGTATTTT
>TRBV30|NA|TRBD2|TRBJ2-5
CAWSRGTSGGWETQYF
TGTGCCTGGAGTCGGGGGACTAGCGGGGGCTGGGAGACCCAGTACTTC
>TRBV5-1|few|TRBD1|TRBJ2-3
CASSPGTGGRTDTQYF
TGCGCCAGCAGCCCCGGGACAGGGGGCCGAACAGATACGCAGTATTTT
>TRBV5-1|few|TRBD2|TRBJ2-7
CASSLEAGAYEQYF
TGCGCCAGCAGCTTGGAGGCGGGGGCCTACGAGCAGTACTTC
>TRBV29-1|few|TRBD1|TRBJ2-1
CSVAIPPGQSYNEQFF
TGCAGCGTTGCTATCCCTCCGGGACAGTCCTACAATGAGCAGTTCTTC
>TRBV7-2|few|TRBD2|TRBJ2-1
CASRQRLAGGGEQFF
TGTGCCAGCAGACAACGCCTAGCGGGGGGAGGTGAGCAGTTCTTC
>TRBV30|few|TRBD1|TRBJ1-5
CAWSPSATGVFQPQHF
TGTGCCTGGAGTCCGTCCGCGACAGGGGTATTTCAGCCCCAGCATTTT
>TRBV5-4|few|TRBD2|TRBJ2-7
CASSLILLAGGYEQYF
TGTGCCAGCAGCCTCATACTGTTAGCGGGAGGGTACGAGCAGTACTTC
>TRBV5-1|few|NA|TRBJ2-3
CASSPLGGSTDTQYF
TGCGCCAGCAGCCCGCTCGGCGGTAGCACAGATACGCAGTATTTT
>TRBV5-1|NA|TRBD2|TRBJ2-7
CASSPGTSSYEQYF
TGCGCCAGCTCCCCCGGGACTAGCTCCTACGAGCAGTACTTC
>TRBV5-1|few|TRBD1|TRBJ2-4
CASSPGTADYIQYF
TGCGCCAGCAGCCCTGGGACAGCAGACTACATTCAGTACTTC
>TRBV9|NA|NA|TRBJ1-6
CASSNRQSSYNSPLHF
TGTGCCAGCAGCAATCGACAGAGCTCCTATAATTCACCCCTCCACTTT
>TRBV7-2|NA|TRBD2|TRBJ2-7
CASSLGPSGSSYEQYF
TGTGCCAGCAGCTTAGGCCCTAGCGGGAGCTCCTACGAGCAGTACTTC
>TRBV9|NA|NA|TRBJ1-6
CASSVGGGASPLHF
TGTGCCAGCAGCGTAGGTGGGGGGGCTTCACCCCTCCACTTT
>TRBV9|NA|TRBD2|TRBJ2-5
CASSETSGGETQYF
TGTGCCAGCAGCGAGACTAGCGGGGGAGAGACCCAGTACTTC
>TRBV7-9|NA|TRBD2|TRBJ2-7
CASSRGTTLSYEQYF
TGTGCCAGCAGCCGAGGGACTACCCTATCCTACGAGCAGTACTTC
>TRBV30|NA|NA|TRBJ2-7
CAWSDPRGNYEQYF
TGTGCCTGGAGTGACCCTCGGGGGAATTACGAGCAGTACTTC
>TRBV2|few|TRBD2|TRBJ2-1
CASSPVSGGYNEQFF
TGTGCCAGCAGCCCGGTCAGCGGGGGGTACAATGAGCAGTTCTTC
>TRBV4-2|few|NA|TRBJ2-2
CASSQVVSGTGELFF
TGTGCCAGCAGCCAAGTGGTCAGCGGCACCGGGGAGCTGTTTTTT
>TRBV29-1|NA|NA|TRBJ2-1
CSVLRTLGANEQFF
TGCAGCGTTCTACGGACGTTGGGGGCCAATGAGCAGTTCTTC
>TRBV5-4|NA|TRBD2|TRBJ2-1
CASSFPGGYNEQFF
TGTGCCAGCAGCTTCCCGGGAGGCTACAATGAGCAGTTCTTC
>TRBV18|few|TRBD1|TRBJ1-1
CASSPAGTGSEAFF
TGTGCCAGCTCACCTGCCGGGACAGGATCTGAAGCTTTCTTT
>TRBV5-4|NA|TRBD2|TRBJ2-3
CASSPGLAGGRTTDTQYF
TGTGCCAGCAGCCCGGGACTAGCGGGAGGTAGGACGACAGATACGCAGTATTTT
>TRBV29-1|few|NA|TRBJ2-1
CSVAWARNEQFF
TGCAGCGTAGCCTGGGCCCGTAATGAGCAGTTCTTC
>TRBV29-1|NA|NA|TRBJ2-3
CSVERASGTDTQYF
TGCAGCGTTGAAAGGGCTAGCGGCACAGATACGCAGTATTTT
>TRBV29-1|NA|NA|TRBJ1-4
CSVYRNRNEKLFF
TGCAGCGTTTACAGGAATAGGAATGAAAAACTGTTTTTT
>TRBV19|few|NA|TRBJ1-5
CASRPLGPNQPQHF
TGTGCCAGTAGACCACTAGGGCCCAATCAGCCCCAGCATTTT
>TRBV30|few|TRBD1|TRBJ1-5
CAWSGQGGNQPQHF
TGTGCCTGGAGTGGACAGGGAGGCAATCAGCCCCAGCATTTT
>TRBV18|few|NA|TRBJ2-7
CASSPSQGLYEQYF
TGTGCCAGCTCACCCTCGCAGGGTCTCTACGAGCAGTACTTC
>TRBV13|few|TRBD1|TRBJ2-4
CASSDRTGQNIQYF
TGTGCCAGCAGCGACCGGACAGGGCAAAACATTCAGTACTTC
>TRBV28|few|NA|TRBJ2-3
CASRGGHPVGTQYF
TGTGCCAGCAGGGGGGGGCATCCCGTGGGTACGCAGTATTTT
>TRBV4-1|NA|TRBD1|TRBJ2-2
CASSRGQGNTGELFF
TGCGCCAGCAGCCGCGGACAGGGAAACACCGGGGAGCTGTTTTTT
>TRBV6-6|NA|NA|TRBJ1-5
CASGLTGSNQPQHF
TGTGCCAGCGGCCTAACAGGTAGCAATCAGCCCCAGCATTTT
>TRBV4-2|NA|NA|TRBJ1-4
CASSQGETNEKLFF
TGTGCCAGCAGCCAAGGAGAAACTAATGAAAAACTGTTTTTT
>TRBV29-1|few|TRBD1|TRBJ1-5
CSVGQGGNQPQHF
TGCAGCGTCGGACAGGGGGGCAATCAGCCCCAGCATTTT
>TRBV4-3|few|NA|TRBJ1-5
CASSQDRGTPQHF
TGCGCCAGCAGCCAAGACAGGGGTACGCCCCAGCATTTT
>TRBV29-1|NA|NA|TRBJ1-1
CSVRDSPLTEAFF
TGCAGCGTTAGAGACAGCCCACTCACTGAAGCTTTCTTT
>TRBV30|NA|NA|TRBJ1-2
CAWTLSGGGLSNYGYTF
TGTGCCTGGACCCTCTCGGGCGGGGGCCTTTCTAACTATGGCTACACCTTC
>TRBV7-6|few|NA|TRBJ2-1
CASSLEGTGPYNEQFF
TGTGCCAGCAGCTTAGAGGGGACTGGGCCCTACAATGAGCAGTTCTTC
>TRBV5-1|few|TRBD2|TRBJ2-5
CASSPGGLAGKETQYF
TGCGCCAGCAGCCCCGGAGGACTAGCGGGGAAAGAGACCCAGTACTTC
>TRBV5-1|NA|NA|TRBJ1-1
CASRFGIGTGSTEAFF
TGCGCCAGCAGATTTGGAATAGGGACCGGGAGCACTGAAGCTTTCTTT
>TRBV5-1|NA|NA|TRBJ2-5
CASSLGGSQETQYF
TGCGCCAGCAGCTTGGGGGGCTCACAAGAGACCCAGTACTTC
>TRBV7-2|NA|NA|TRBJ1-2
CASSASWSEGYTF
TGTGCCAGCAGCGCATCGTGGAGTGAGGGCTACACCTTC
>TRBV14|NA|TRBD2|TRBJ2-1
CASSRPGTTNNEQFF
TGTGCCAGCTCCCGTCCCGGGACTACCAACAATGAGCAGTTCTTC
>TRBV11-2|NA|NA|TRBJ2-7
CASSLEAGYEQYF
TGTGCCAGCAGCTTAGAGGCGGGCTACGAGCAGTACTTC